Below, 7 T cell receptor beta chains from the same sample are listed, as sequenced in a study of CD8 T cells in Susac syndrome. RNA was extracted with the RNeasy kit, and a quantity of roughly 0.45 to 1 ug was reverse transcribed using random hexamers. In TCRdb, the immunoSEQ multiplex PCR reads were re-called with MiXCR into one record per CDR3 protein. The sample contains approximately 100,000 distinct CDR3 sequences, 85% to 95% of which appear only once. Sequencing used CD8+ T cells from PBMCs. The receptor source for this set is a human donor in good health.

The J gene is TRBJ2-5, the V gene TRBV5-1; D perhaps matches TRBD1 (5 bases). Trimming shortened V by 0 bases and J by 8 bases, and 11 bases separated the two germline ends. The CDR3 extends over 13 amino acids. Germline values: CDR1 SGHRS, CDR2 YFSETQ. CDR3 in amino acids: CASSLDSGHTQYF. In DNA form, the CDR3 reads TGCGCCAGCAGCTTGGATTCAGGGCACACCCAGTACTTC.

The genes are TRBV6-5 and TRBJ1-1, with D maybe TRBD1 (5 bases). Germline CDR1 reads MNHEY; CDR2 reads SVGAGI. The CDR3 runs 13 residues. Trimming shortened V by 2 bases and J by 4 bases, and 8 bases separated the two germline ends. CDR3 residues: CASSYGGVTEAFF. The CDR3 DNA sequence: TGTGCCAGCAGTTACGGGGGAGTCACTGAAGCTTTCTTT.

This sequence joins TRBV29-1 and TRBJ2-7; possibly TRBD1 for D (6 bases). V gave up 7 bases and J gave up 3 bases, with 13 bases separating them. CDR3 length: 12 amino acids. Germline-derived CDR1 and CDR2 are SQVTM and ANQGSEA. DNA of the CDR3: TGCAGCGCCCTGGGGGCGAGCTACGAGCAGTACTTC. Translating it yields CSALGASYEQYF.

This chain uses TRBV4-1 with TRBJ1-2, with no clear D. V lost 1 base, J lost 7 bases, and 10 bases lay in between. The CDR3 spans 13 residues. The germline V gene has CDR1 MGHRA and CDR2 YSYEKL. The CDR3 coding sequence is TGCGCCAGCAGCCAAGTCGCAGGTGGTGGCTACACCTTC. Translation: CASSQVAGGGYTF.

The rearrangement links TRBV5-1 to TRBJ1-1; TRBD1 is a possible D gene (5 bases). This CDR3 contains 14 residues. V shed 4 bases and J shed 6 bases, with 16 bases lying between them. The germline CDR1 and CDR2 sequences are SGHRS and YFSETQ. The CDR3 DNA reads TGCGCCAGCAGCCAGGGACGCCGTGAGGCTGAAGCTTTCTTT. This codes for CASSQGRREAEAFF.

The chain recombines TRBV14 with TRBJ2-3; 7 bases fit TRBD2. Trimming took 4 bases from V and 4 from J; bases not matched to a gene: 5. CDR1 SGHDN and CDR2 FVKESK come from the germline V gene. This CDR3 contains 14 residues. CDR3 residues: CASSRTSPPDTQYF. CDR3 nucleotides: TGTGCCAGCAGCCGGACTAGTCCTCCAGATACGCAGTATTTT. Variable domain in full (rest from reference TRBV14 and TRBJ2-3): EAGVTQFPSHSVIEKGQTVTLRCDPISGHDNLYWYRRVMGKEIKFLLHFVKESKQDESGMPNNRFLAERTGGTYSTLKVQPAELEDSGVYFCASSRTSPPDTQYFGPGTRLTVL.

The chain couples TRBV19 to TRBJ2-2; 7 positions match TRBD1. Trimming cost V 10 bases and J 7 bases; bases outside gene matches: 9. Germline values: CDR1 LNHDA, CDR2 SQIVND (reference sequence). The CDR3 covers 13 residues. This CDR3 is CATSGQWSGELFF. CDR3 nucleotides: TGTGCCACCTCGGGACAGTGGAGCGGGGAGCTGTTTTTT.